This section outlines one T cell receptor (beta chain) sequence together with its context. As yet, its antigen is unknown. Some clones are missing from TCRdb's copy, which holds only in-frame ones; the method was immunoSEQ multiplex PCR. Of 20,000 to 25,000 clones in the sample, 95% to 98% were seen once. The sample originates from a study of monozygotic twins with cystic fibrosis. Study results and limitations: Median Simpson clonality of 0.0095 suggested naive T cells predominated. Co-twins had the most similar V usage for 13 of 16 pairs, J for 8.

Between the trimmed V and J ends, which lost 3 bases and 4 bases, there was a span of 15 bases. Germline CDR1 and CDR2: LGHNA and YSLEER. This CDR3 has 15 residues. The specimen was blood. The chain combines TRBV4-3 with TRBJ1-1; tentatively, D is TRBD1 (5 bases). The TCR was taken from a girl between 5 and 17 years old with cystic fibrosis. CDR3 region: CASSHPRVGGTEAFF. CDR3 DNA: TGCGCCAGCAGCCACCCCAGGGTGGGAGGCACTGAAGCTTTCTTT.